Shown below are 27 T cell receptor beta chains from a single sample sequenced in a study of T cells in Graves' hyperthyroidism and ophthalmopathy. It was RNA transcripts that yielded the amplified TCR beta CDR3 regions. During a first-round RT-PCR of the TCR CDR3, the HTBI primer set was used. One entry per CDR3 protein results from TCRdb running MiXCR on the multiplex PCR reads. Among 500,000 to 750,000 distinct CDR3 sequences listed, around 46% were seen once. Material: peripheral blood or thyroid tissue (not recorded which). The source is a young woman with Graves' hyperthyroidism.

There are many counts of this clonotype. The chain joins TRBV20-1 to TRBJ1-5; 11 positions match TRBD1. The CDR3 contains 14 residues. With V trimmed by 2 bases and J by 5 bases, 2 bases remained unmatched. The V gene's germline CDR1 is DFQATT and CDR2 SNEGSKA (reference sequence). CDR3 DNA sequence: TGCAGTGCTAGACGGGGACAGGGGGATCAGCCCCAGCATTTT. This encodes CSARRGQGDQPQHF.

The rearrangement joins TRBV16 to TRBJ1-1; tentatively, D is TRBD1 (6 bases). Trimming cost V 3 bases and J 1 base, with 12 bases left between them. This CDR3 contains 15 residues. CDR1 and CDR2 from the germline V gene are KGHSY and FQNENV. CDR3 sequence: CASSHPTGRNTEAFF. The CDR3, as DNA: TGTGCCAGCAGCCACCCAACAGGGCGGAACACTGAAGCTTTCTTT.

This clonotype was recorded at least ten times. The rearrangement uses TRBV20-1 and TRBJ2-7, with TRBD2 matching 7 bases. This CDR3 is 13 amino acids long. The germline CDR1 and CDR2 sequences are DFQATT and SNEGSKA (reference sequence). V dropped 3 bases and J dropped 1; count of bases not matched to a gene: 3. The CDR3 spells CSARGGLSYEQYF. The CDR3 coding sequence is TGCAGTGCTAGGGGAGGGCTTTCCTACGAGCAGTACTTC.

This clonotype has a count of ten or more. DNA for the CDR3: TGTGCCAGCAGCGTAGACCCAGGGAGCAATTCACCCCTCCACTTT. This encodes CASSVDPGSNSPLHF. The rearrangement uses TRBV9 and TRBJ1-6; possibly TRBD1 for D (5 bases). The CDR3 has 15 residues. V dropped 0 bases and J dropped 7 bases, with 11 bases sitting between them. Germline-derived CDR1 and CDR2 are SGDLS and YYNGEE.

This clonotype appeared many times. The CDR3 region has the DNA TGTGCCAGCTATACGGGACAGGGGTTTGAGACCCAGTACTTC. Translated: CASYTGQGFETQYF. The J gene is TRBJ2-5, the V gene TRBV6-5; 10 bases are shared with TRBD1. The CDR3 has 14 amino acids. The germline V gene encodes CDR1 MNHEY and CDR2 SVGAGI. Losses at the gene ends were 8 bases for V and 5 bases for J; bases not matched to a gene: 8.

CDR3 coding DNA: TGTGCCAGCACTCGGGGCTACAGGGCTGGGGCCAACGTCCTGACTTTC. Its translation: CASTRGYRAGANVLTF. The genes are TRBV12-3 or TRBV12-4 and TRBJ2-6, with a tentative D call TRBD1 (6 bases). The V end lost 7 bases, the J end lost 2 bases, and 15 bases lay between the germline ends. CDR3 length equals 16 residues.

In nucleotides, the CDR3 is TGCGCCAGCAGCCAAGAAATTTGGGGAAACACTGAAGCTTTCTTT. This codes for CASSQEIWGNTEAFF. V gene TRBV4-3 combines with J gene TRBJ1-1; D is unresolved. Germline V gene sequence: CDR1 LGHNA, CDR2 YSLEER. The CDR3 length is 15 residues. V was trimmed by 0 bases and J by 2 bases, leaving 10 bases between them.

This clonotype was observed a few times. The genes are TRBV7-2 and TRBJ2-7; 13 nucleotides match TRBD2. V shed 5 bases and J 4 bases; nucleotides not matched to a gene: 8. The CDR3 length is 16 residues. The germline V gene encodes CDR1 SGHTA and CDR2 FQGNSA. The CDR3 region has the DNA TGTGCCAGCAGCCTATGGACTAGCGGGAGTGTATACGAGCAGTACTTC. Amino acids: CASSLWTSGSVYEQYF.

This sequence joins TRBV2 and TRBJ2-7; perhaps TRBD2 as D (5 bases). The CDR3 extends over 15 amino acids. V was cut by 3 bases and J by 3 bases, with 15 bases left in between. The V gene's germline CDR1 is SNHLY and CDR2 FYNNEI. CDR3 protein: CASSDWAGDYYEQYF. The CDR3 DNA is TGTGCCAGCAGTGATTGGGCGGGCGACTACTACGAGCAGTACTTC.

This clonotype was found many times. This chain connects TRBV4-1 to TRBJ2-7; a weak D match, TRBD1 (6 bases). The CDR3 totals 16 residues. Trimming shortened V by 3 bases and J by 1 base, and 16 bases separated the two germline ends. CDR1 MGHRA and CDR2 YSYEKL come from the germline V gene. This CDR3 is CASSQHYRDKSYEQYF. The CDR3, as DNA: TGCGCCAGCAGCCAGCACTACCGGGACAAGTCCTACGAGCAGTACTTC.

This clonotype has only one observation. This may be a read error, as it is one base from a much larger clone. The CDR3 coding sequence is TGTGCCAGCAGCTTAGTCGGGGGCGCGAACACCGGGGAGCTGCTTTTT. Translation: CASSLVGGANTGELLF. This chain uses TRBV7-9 with TRBJ2-2; TRBD1 or TRBD2 may be the D gene (6 bases each). The CDR3 is 16 amino acids. The germline CDR1 and CDR2 sequences are SEHNR and FQNEAQ (reference sequence). The entire variable domain, with the rest obtained from reference TRBV7-9 and TRBJ2-2, is as follows: DTGVSQNPRHKITKRGQNVTFRCDPISEHNRLYWYRQTLGQGPEFLTYFQNEAQLEKSRLLSDRFSAERPKGSFSTLEIQRTEQGDSAMYLCASSLVGGANTGELLFGEGSRLTVL.

The chain combines TRBV7-2 with TRBJ1-6, with unresolved D. Between the trimmed V and J ends, which lost 3 bases and 14 bases, there was a span of 14 bases. Germline-derived CDR1 and CDR2 are SGHTA and FQGNSA. There are 13 residues in the CDR3. The CDR3 bases are TGTGCCAGCAGCTTCTTCCTGATCGTCACCCTCCACTTT. This sequence encodes CASSFFLIVTLHF. Using reference TRBV7-2 and TRBJ1-6 for the parts outside the CDR3, the full variable domain is GAGVSQSPSNKVTEKGKDVELRCDPISGHTALYWYRQSLGQGLEFLIYFQGNSAPDKSGLPSDRFSAERTGGSVSTLTIQRTQQEDSAVYLCASSFFLIVTLHFGNGTRLTVT.

The rearrangement links TRBV20-1 to TRBJ1-4, with 9 bases lining up with TRBD1. V trimming: 3 bases; J trimming: 1 base; junction bases outside the gene matches: 3. Germline assignment: CDR1 DFQATT and CDR2 SNEGSKA (reference sequence). This CDR3 is 15 amino acids long. The CDR3 here is CSASRQGGTNEKLFF. The CDR3 DNA sequence: TGCAGTGCTAGCAGACAGGGGGGAACTAATGAAAAACTGTTTTTT.

This clonotype was seen a single time. The chain links TRBV5-5 to TRBJ1-4, with 8 nucleotides matching TRBD1. Trimming at V came to 4 bases and at J to 3 bases, leaving 5 bases not matched to a gene. Germline-derived CDR1 and CDR2 are SGHKS and YYEKEE (reference sequence). The CDR3 covers 15 residues. The CDR3 reads CASSLETGANEKLFF. The CDR3 DNA sequence: TGTGCCAGCAGCCTGGAGACAGGGGCTAATGAAAAACTGTTTTTT.

The V call is TRBV11-3, the J call TRBJ2-3, with TRBD2 identical over 13 bases. This CDR3 has 18 amino acids. Losses at the gene ends were 5 bases for V and 2 bases for J; bases not matched to a gene: 10. CDR1 and CDR2 from the germline V gene are SGHNT and YENEEA. The CDR3 reads CASSTLAGGPTNTDTQYF. CDR3 nucleotides: TGTGCCAGCAGCACACTAGCGGGAGGGCCAACTAACACAGATACGCAGTATTTT.

Remarks on this clonotype: One end of the junction fails to match germline, which may point to a read error. V and J are TRBV6-1 and TRBJ2-7; TRBD2 matches 9 bases. Per germline, CDR1 MNHNS and CDR2 SASEGT. The CDR3 length is 13 residues. CDR3 coding DNA: TGTGCCAGCCGACTAGCGGAGTCCTTCGAGCAGTACTTC. This codes for CASRLAESFEQYF.

In its sample, this clonotype was seen many times. CDR3 loop: CSVPGLRIYEQYF. In DNA form, the CDR3 reads TGCAGTGTTCCGGGACTAAGAATTTACGAGCAGTACTTC. The chain employs TRBV20-1 and TRBJ2-7, with TRBD2 matching 7 bases. CDR1 and CDR2 from the germline V gene are DFQATT and SNEGSKA (reference sequence). This CDR3 comprises 13 residues. V shed 7 bases, J shed 4 bases, and the junction held 10 bases outside the gene matches.

This clonotype showed up many times. The rearrangement joins TRBV12-3 or TRBV12-4 to TRBJ1-1; D is unresolved. CDR3 size: 13 residues. Trimming shortened V by 7 bases and J by 3 bases, and 12 bases separated the two germline ends. This chain's CDR3 is CASISRGDTEAFF. The DNA for the CDR3 is TGTGCCAGCATTAGCCGTGGGGACACTGAAGCTTTCTTT.

The rearrangement uses TRBV27 and TRBJ1-5; no clear D. V was clipped by 6 bases and J by 9 bases, with 21 bases between them. The germline CDR1 and CDR2 sequences are MNHEY and SMNVEV (reference sequence). CDR3 length: 15 residues. This CDR3 reads CASRLLSDEYTPQHF. In DNA, the CDR3 is TGTGCCAGCAGACTTCTCTCGGACGAGTACACGCCCCAGCATTTT.

This clonotype was detected many times. V is TRBV20-1 and J is TRBJ2-5, with 9 bases that match TRBD2. Germline CDR1 DFQATT, CDR2 SNEGSKA (reference sequence). Trimming at V came to 0 bases and at J to 3 bases, leaving 5 bases not matched to a gene. The CDR3 contains 15 residues. The DNA for the CDR3 is TGCAGTGCTAGAGACCTTCGACTAGCGGAAGAGACCCAGTACTTC. It is translated as CSARDLRLAEETQYF.

This chain links TRBV27 with TRBJ1-1; 8 positions agree with TRBD1. The germline V gene has CDR1 MNHEY and CDR2 SMNVEV (reference sequence). The CDR3 length is 14 residues. Unmatched junction bases numbered 6, after V lost 6 bases and J lost 3 bases. CDR3 protein: CASREGRGHTEAFF. CDR3 DNA sequence: TGTGCCAGCAGGGAAGGCAGGGGGCACACTGAAGCTTTCTTT.

The gene calls are TRBV2 and TRBJ2-7; TRBD2 matches 8 bases. The CDR3 runs to 15 residues. Germline V lookup: CDR1 SNHLY, CDR2 FYNNEI. V lost 7 bases, J lost 7 bases, and 15 bases stayed unmatched. The CDR3 DNA reads TGTGCCAGCAATCCTCGGGAGGGAGGGCACAATGAGCAGTACTTC. It encodes CASNPREGGHNEQYF.

Ten or more counts support this clonotype. V is TRBV9 and J is TRBJ1-5; D is unresolved. V lost 5 bases and J lost 6, with 18 bases in between. Germline V gene lookup returns CDR1 SGDLS and CDR2 YYNGEE. The CDR3 is made up of 15 amino acids. CDR3 amino acids: CASSPGLENSQPQHF. CDR3 coding DNA: TGTGCCAGCAGTCCAGGCCTGGAAAACAGTCAGCCCCAGCATTTT. The whole variable domain, remainder taken from reference TRBV9 and TRBJ1-5, is DSGVTQTPKHLITATGQRVTLRCSPRSGDLSVYWYQQSLDQGLQFLIQYYNGEERAKGNILERFSAQQFPDLHSELNLSSLELGDSALYFCASSPGLENSQPQHFGDGTRLSIL.

This clonotype was counted many times. V is TRBV20-1 and J is TRBJ1-1, with D hard to call. CDR3 length equals 15 residues. Per germline, CDR1 DFQATT and CDR2 SNEGSKA (reference sequence). Trimming left V 6 bases short and J 4 bases short, with 21 bases between. In DNA form, the CDR3 reads TGCAGTGCCGCTCTAGAACGGGGATCGGGCACTGAAGCTTTCTTT. Protein sequence: CSAALERGSGTEAFF.

This clonotype was seen many times. This chain uses TRBV9 with TRBJ1-5, with a tentative D call TRBD1 (6 bases). The CDR3 is 16 residues long. From germline, CDR1 is SGDLS and CDR2 YYNGEE. Trimming stripped 0 bases from V and 3 bases from J, with 13 bases between. CDR3: CASSVALPGDNQPQHF. The CDR3 nucleotides read TGTGCCAGCAGCGTAGCTCTACCAGGGGACAATCAGCCCCAGCATTTT.

In its sample, this clonotype was seen many times. The chain links TRBV12-3 or TRBV12-4 to TRBJ1-5; D gene unclear. This CDR3 comprises 16 residues. V lost 8 bases and J lost 3, with 20 bases in between. The CDR3 nucleotides are TGTGCCAGCTCCTCCTACCTGAGTGGATACAATCAGCCCCAGCATTTT. This translates into CASSSYLSGYNQPQHF.

This chain's CDR3 is CASSQGGTAGEQYF. CDR3 sequence (DNA): TGTGCCAGCAGCCAAGGCGGGACGGCGGGGGAGCAGTACTTC. This chain connects TRBV3-1 to TRBJ2-7; TRBD2 might be the D (6 bases). Trimming removed 1 base at V and 7 bases at J, with 14 bases between. The CDR3 has 14 residues. Germline V gene sequence: CDR1 LGHDT, CDR2 YNNKEL (reference sequence).